The 15 T cell receptor beta chains presented below share a single source sample, sequenced in a study of OX40 agonist ivuxolimab in advanced cancers. Measured with immunoSEQ multiplex PCR; TCRdb has only the in-frame clones, and not every one. Altogether approximately 69,000 clones are present, 90% being singletons, with the ten largest covering roughly a tenth. Sequenced material: CD4+ or CD8+ T cells sorted from blood, taken in a trial of the OX40 agonist ivuxolimab. These TCRs come from an adult with an advanced solid tumor such as melanoma, head and neck, liver or kidney cancer.

The rearrangement links TRBV27 to TRBJ2-7, with TRBD2 matching over 9 bases. The V segment lost 6 bases and the J segment 2 bases; nucleotides outside the gene matches: 5. Germline loops: CDR1 MNHEY, CDR2 SMNVEV (reference sequence). The CDR3 totals 14 residues. CDR3 DNA: TGTGCCAGCAGAGATAGCGGGAGACCCTACGAGCAGTACTTC. Translation gives CASRDSGRPYEQYF.

This clone occurred once. The chain employs TRBV7-2 and TRBJ2-7; 7 nucleotides align to TRBD1. The CDR3 covers 14 residues. Germline CDR1 reads SGHTA; CDR2 reads FQGNSA. After removal of 7 bases from V and 7 bases from J, the junction contained 13 bases not matched to a gene. The CDR3 coding sequence is TGTGCCAGCAAACAGACGGACAGGATGTGGGAGCAGTACTTC. It yields the protein CASKQTDRMWEQYF.

The V call is TRBV27, the J call TRBJ1-1, with unresolved D. The germline CDR1 and CDR2 sequences are MNHEY and SMNVEV (reference sequence). This CDR3 region has 15 residues. V lost 4 bases to trimming and J lost 1 base, with 13 bases between them. The CDR3 loop is CASSYTQVKNTEAFF. The CDR3 DNA reads as TGTGCCAGCAGTTACACCCAGGTCAAGAACACTGAAGCTTTCTTT.

V usage is TRBV27 and J usage is TRBJ2-1; tentative D call: TRBD1 (5 bases). The CDR3 runs to 14 residues. Trimming took off 5 bases at V and 7 bases at J, with 15 bases between the two ends. From germline, CDR1 is MNHEY and CDR2 SMNVEV (reference sequence). The CDR3 nucleotides are TGTGCCAGCAGTAGGCCCCGGCAGGGAAATGAGCAGTTCTTC. Translating gives CASSRPRQGNEQFF.

This clone has more than one count but fewer than ten. In DNA form, the CDR3 reads TGCGCCAGCAGTGCAATCACTAGCGGTGAGCAGTACTTC. Translating gives CASSAITSGEQYF. The J gene is TRBJ2-7, the V gene TRBV10-1, with 8 positions matching TRBD2. V trimming: 4 bases; J trimming: 7 bases; junction bases outside the gene matches: 6. Germline V gene sequence: CDR1 WNHNN, CDR2 SYGVQD (reference sequence). The CDR3 spans 13 residues.

The V call is TRBV4-3, the J call TRBJ2-1; 16 nucleotides agree with TRBD2. CDR1 and CDR2 (germline): LGHNA, YSLEER. V gave up 0 bases and J gave up 7 bases; unmatched junction bases: 6. The CDR3 sequence is 18 residues long. Written as DNA, the CDR3 is TGCGCCAGCAGCCAAGATATTGGGACTAGCGGGAGGGGAAATGAGCAGTTCTTC. The encoded protein is CASSQDIGTSGRGNEQFF.

This CDR3 is CASSLPGTGPTGELFF. The CDR3 coding sequence is TGTGCCAGCAGTCTCCCTGGGACGGGACCTACCGGGGAGCTGTTTTTT. The chain combines TRBV28 with TRBJ2-2; D tentatively reads TRBD1 or TRBD2 (5 bases each). V was trimmed by 5 bases and J by 5 bases, leaving 18 bases between them. This CDR3 comprises 16 residues. The germline gives CDR1 MDHEN, CDR2 SYDVKM.

The rearrangement joins TRBV7-9 to TRBJ2-1; 8 bases line up with TRBD1. V lost 8 bases to trimming and J lost 5 bases; unmatched junction nucleotides: 11. The CDR3 length is 15 residues. Per germline, CDR1 SEHNR and CDR2 FQNEAQ (reference sequence). The CDR3 DNA sequence: TGTGCCAGCGAGGAACAGGGGGTGGGGGACAATGAGCAGTTCTTC. Encoded protein: CASEEQGVGDNEQFF.

V gene TRBV19 combines with J gene TRBJ2-2, with D possibly matching TRBD1 (5 bases). This CDR3 spans 14 amino acids. V was shortened by 7 bases and J by 1 base, with 10 bases between the two germline ends. Germline loops: CDR1 LNHDA, CDR2 SQIVND (reference sequence). CDR3 coding DNA: TGTGCCAGTATAGACCAGGGGAACACCGGGGAGCTGTTTTTT. It encodes CASIDQGNTGELFF.

The chain is built from TRBV7-9 and TRBJ2-7, with TRBD2 matching over 11 bases. The CDR3 spans 15 residues. Germline trimming cut 1 base from V and 9 bases from J; bases unmatched to any gene: 8. The germline V gene encodes CDR1 SEHNR and CDR2 FQNEAQ (reference sequence). DNA of the CDR3: TGTGCCAGCAGCTTAGATCTGGTAGCGGGAGGGGGGCAGTACTTC. Amino acid sequence: CASSLDLVAGGGQYF.

On this clone itself: The germline gene is not matched at one end of the junction; a read error may be the cause. The chain joins TRBV7-3 to TRBJ2-7, with a weak D call TRBD1 (6 bases). From germline, CDR1 is SGHTA and CDR2 FQGTGA. CDR3 length equals 12 residues. CDR3 amino acids: CASSLRGGERYF. CDR3 nucleotide sequence: TGTGCCAGCAGCTTACGAGGGGGAGAGCGGTACTTC.

This sequence joins TRBV18 and TRBJ2-7; D gene ambiguous. Trimming removed 3 bases from V and 3 bases from J, with 15 bases in between. Germline CDR1 is KGHSH and CDR2 is LQKENI. This CDR3 region has 15 residues. In nucleotides, the CDR3 is TGTGCCAGCTCACCTCGCTATCTCGAAATCTACGAGCAGTACTTC. This gives the protein CASSPRYLEIYEQYF.

V and J are TRBV19 and TRBJ1-4; weak D call: TRBD1 (5 bases). Germline CDR1 reads LNHDA; CDR2 reads SQIVND (reference sequence). V lost 8 bases to trimming and J lost 10 bases, with 20 bases between them. The CDR3 runs to 14 residues. The CDR3 loop is CASFKRGTHGKLFF. CDR3 in DNA: TGTGCCAGTTTTAAGCGGGGGACTCACGGAAAACTGTTTTTT.

V usage is TRBV19 and J usage is TRBJ1-2; D possibly corresponds to TRBD1 (6 bases). The V end lost 2 bases, the J end lost 10 bases, and 11 bases lay between the germline ends. Germline CDR1 and CDR2: LNHDA and SQIVND (reference sequence). The CDR3 runs 12 residues. The CDR3 is CASSISGGLYTF. The DNA for the CDR3 is TGTGCCAGTAGTATATCGGGGGGCCTCTACACCTTC.

CDR3 sequence (DNA): TGTGCCAGCAGCTTAAGACGAGAACGGGAGACCCAGTACTTC. It encodes CASSLRRERETQYF. V is TRBV7-2 and J is TRBJ2-5; D not certain. Trimming took 2 bases from V and 5 from J, leaving 12 bases between them. Germline values: CDR1 SGHTA, CDR2 FQGNSA. The CDR3 has 14 amino acids.